A selection of T cell receptor beta chains follows, all from one sample in a study of blood T cell repertoires in COVID-19. Profiled with immunoSEQ multiplex PCR; TCRdb holds only in-frame clones, not every one. The sample yields fewer than 300,000 clones, 80% to 85% seen once. The sequenced sample consisted of peripheral blood. The receptors were sampled from a woman aged 60-75 years with active or convalescent COVID-19. CDR3s include the opening cysteine and the closing phenylalanine or tryptophan. D genes are given only for firm matches. Clone size is stated in some rows and not others, as once, few, many or a class when expanded.

few | TRBJ2-7 | TRBV25-1 | TRBD2 | 14 | CASSRERGAYEQYF | TGTGCCAGCTCCCGGGAGCGGGGGGCCTACGAGCAGTACTTC
once | TRBJ2-2 | TRBV2 | NA | 14 | CASSEGLLLGELFF | TGTGCCAGCAGTGAAGGGCTTCTTCTCGGGGAGCTGTTTTTT
NA | TRBJ2-1 | TRBV5-1 | TRBD1 | 16 | CASSSLGQGWGNEQFF | TGCGCCAGCAGCTCCCTTGGACAGGGTTGGGGGAATGAGCAGTTCTTC
NA | TRBJ2-7 | TRBV14 | TRBD2 | 15 | CASSQGASGSYEQYF | TGTGCCAGCAGCCAAGGCGCTAGCGGCTCCTACGAGCAGTACTTC
NA | TRBJ1-1 | TRBV20-1 | TRBD1 | 11 | CSARFDREAFF | TGCAGTGCTAGATTCGACAGGGAGGCTTTCTTT
once | TRBJ2-7 | TRBV2 | NA | 14 | CASSEAAGEQGQYF | TGTGCCAGCAGTGAAGCCGCAGGGGAGCAGGGGCAGTACTTC
once | TRBJ1-3 | TRBV18 | NA | 15 | CASSPARGSGNTIYF | TGTGCCAGCTCACCAGCCAGGGGTTCGGGAAACACCATATATTTT
few | TRBJ1-2 | TRBV7-2 | NA | 15 | CASSLQGITNYGYTF | TGTGCCAGCAGCTTGCAGGGGATAACTAACTATGGCTACACCTTC
NA | TRBJ1-5 | TRBV5-5 | NA | 15 | CASSFTPESNQPQHF | TGTGCCAGCAGCTTTACCCCGGAGAGCAATCAGCCCCAGCATTTT
NA | TRBJ1-1 | TRBV29-1 | NA | 14 | CSVDTDGHNTEAFF | TGCAGCGTTGACACAGACGGACACAACACTGAAGCTTTCTTT
NA | TRBJ1-1 | TRBV19 | NA | 12 | CASSRGRAEAFF | TGTGCCAGTTCTAGGGGCAGGGCTGAAGCTTTCTTT
NA | TRBJ1-2 | TRBV19 | TRBD1 | 15 | CASRPQGETNYGYTF | TGTGCCAGTAGGCCGCAGGGGGAAACGAACTATGGCTACACCTTC
NA | TRBJ2-7 | TRBV19 | TRBD1 | 18 | CASSKSRKPGQGTYEQYF | TGTGCCAGTAGTAAGAGTCGCAAGCCGGGACAGGGGACCTACGAGCAGTACTTC
NA | TRBJ1-1 | TRBV3-1/TRBV3-2 | NA | 15 | CASSQGRTPASEAFF | TGTGCCAGCAGCCAAGGCAGGACACCTGCTAGTGAAGCTTTCTTT
NA | TRBJ2-5 | TRBV6-5 | NA | 13 | CASSYRLGRTQYF | TGTGCCAGCAGTTATCGTCTGGGCCGGACCCAGTACTTC
few | TRBJ1-2 | TRBV19 | TRBD1 | 13 | CASRTGVDYGYTF | TGTGCCAGTAGAACAGGGGTAGACTATGGCTACACCTTC
NA | TRBJ2-3 | TRBV19 | TRBD1 | 15 | CASSRWRQGKDTQYF | TGTGCCAGTAGTAGATGGAGACAGGGTAAGGATACGCAGTATTTT
NA | TRBJ1-1 | TRBV9 | NA | 15 | CARSGGGGLNTEAFF | TGTGCCCGCAGCGGAGGGGGGGGTTTGAACACTGAAGCTTTCTTT
NA | TRBJ2-5 | TRBV2 | NA | 12 | CASRGVGETQYF | TGTGCCAGTAGGGGCGTTGGGGAGACCCAGTACTTC
NA | TRBJ2-5 | TRBV4-2 | TRBD2 | 19 | CASSLGTSGGVSLQETQYF | TGTGCCAGCAGCCTAGGGACTAGCGGGGGGGTAAGCCTCCAAGAGACCCAGTACTTC
NA | TRBJ1-1 | TRBV7-2 | TRBD1 | 15 | CASSPTRTGNTEAFF | TGTGCCAGCAGCCCGACCCGGACAGGGAACACTGAAGCTTTCTTT
NA | TRBJ1-1 | TRBV7-2 | NA | 15 | CASSPEGAFGTEAFF | TGTGCCAGCAGCCCAGAAGGGGCCTTCGGGACTGAAGCTTTCTTT
once | TRBJ1-2 | TRBV7-9 | NA | 15 | CASSFANRLNYGYTF | TGTGCCAGCAGCTTCGCGAACCGTTTAAATTATGGCTACACCTTC
once | TRBJ1-5 | TRBV27 | NA | 15 | CASSLRGFGNQPQHF | TGTGCCAGCAGTTTAAGAGGGTTCGGCAATCAGCCCCAGCATTTT
NA | TRBJ1-2 | TRBV10-2 | NA | 14 | CASSDSLGGYGYTF | TGCGCCAGCAGTGATTCACTAGGGGGCTATGGCTACACCTTC
NA | TRBJ1-3 | TRBV2 | TRBD1 | 13 | CASSQTGDGTIYF | TGTGCCAGCAGTCAAACAGGGGATGGCACCATATATTTT
NA | TRBJ1-6 | TRBV10-3 | NA | 15 | CAISESKQANSPLHF | TGTGCCATCAGTGAGTCGAAACAGGCGAATTCACCCCTCCACTTT
NA | TRBJ2-7 | TRBV10-1 | TRBD1 | 16 | CASSESTRTGCYEQYF | TGCGCCAGCAGTGAGTCCACGAGGACAGGATGCTACGAGCAGTACTTC
NA | TRBJ2-1 | TRBV4-3 | NA | 13 | CASSQVGTERQFF | TGCGCCAGCAGCCAAGTTGGCACCGAAAGGCAGTTCTTC
NA | TRBJ1-5 | TRBV7-2 | NA | 13 | CASSGRGIQPQHF | TGTGCCAGCAGCGGCAGGGGTATACAGCCCCAGCATTTT
NA | TRBJ1-2 | TRBV5-1 | TRBD1 | 13 | CASSLQGAYGYTF | TGCGCCAGCAGCTTACAGGGGGCCTATGGCTACACCTTC
NA | TRBJ1-5 | TRBV28 | TRBD1 | 16 | CASSLRTGRGNQPQHF | TGTGCCAGCAGTCTGCGGACAGGAAGGGGCAATCAGCCCCAGCATTTT
NA | TRBJ2-7 | TRBV7-9 | NA | 15 | CASSLEAGSYREQYF | TGTGCCAGCAGCTTAGAAGCGGGTTCTTACCGCGAGCAGTACTTC
NA | TRBJ1-2 | TRBV5-1 | TRBD1 | 14 | CASSLDRGIGGYTF | TGCGCCAGCAGCTTGGACAGGGGAATAGGTGGCTACACCTTC
few | TRBJ2-1 | TRBV7-2 | TRBD1 | 16 | CASSLRGDRVYNEQFF | TGTGCCAGCAGCCTCAGAGGGGACAGGGTGTACAATGAGCAGTTCTTC
few | TRBJ2-2 | TRBV5-4 | NA | 17 | CASSVSGARRGTGELFF | TGTGCCAGCAGCGTATCCGGGGCACGCAGGGGCACCGGGGAGCTGTTTTTT
NA | TRBJ2-1 | TRBV5-6 | NA | 15 | CASNHYRDAYNEQFF | TGTGCCAGCAACCACTACAGGGACGCCTACAATGAGCAGTTCTTC
NA | TRBJ2-2 | TRBV6-2/TRBV6-3 | TRBD1 | 16 | CASSFRGLTNTGELFF | TGTGCCAGCAGTTTCAGGGGGTTGACGAACACCGGGGAGCTGTTTTTT
NA | TRBJ2-1 | TRBV27 | NA | 13 | CASSHTVYNEQFF | TGTGCCAGCAGTCACACAGTTTACAATGAGCAGTTCTTC
NA | TRBJ2-5 | TRBV15 | NA | 15 | CATSRDRGAQETQYF | TGTGCCACCAGCAGAGACCGGGGGGCCCAAGAGACCCAGTACTTC
NA | TRBJ2-5 | TRBV5-1 | NA | 16 | CASSLVAGASQETQYF | TGCGCCAGCAGCTTGGTCGCGGGGGCTTCCCAAGAGACCCAGTACTTC
once | TRBJ1-1 | TRBV10-3 | NA | 14 | CAISPDSLNTEAFF | TGTGCCATCAGTCCAGACAGCCTGAACACTGAAGCTTTCTTT
NA | TRBJ1-4 | TRBV6-2/TRBV6-3 | TRBD1 | 17 | CASSYRPGTGGTEKLFF | TGTGCCAGCAGTTACCGTCCCGGGACAGGGGGCACGGAAAAACTGTTTTTT
once | TRBJ1-4 | TRBV7-6 | NA | 15 | CASSFSLFSNEKLFF | TGTGCCAGCAGCTTCTCCCTCTTTTCTAATGAAAAACTGTTTTTT
NA | TRBJ2-3 | TRBV7-9 | NA | 11 | CASLRTKDQYF | TGTGCCAGCCTCCGTACAAAAGATCAGTATTTT
NA | TRBJ2-5 | TRBV6-2/TRBV6-3 | TRBD2 | 16 | CASSDTTSGGGETQYF | TGTGCCAGCAGTGATACGACTAGCGGGGGTGGAGAGACCCAGTACTTC
NA | TRBJ2-1 | TRBV10-3 | TRBD2 | 14 | CAISGSGGAEEQFF | TGTGCCATCAGTGGTAGCGGGGGGGCCGAAGAGCAGTTCTTC
NA | TRBJ1-1 | TRBV20-1 | NA | 17 | CSASRGRVIHGNTEAFF | TGCAGTGCTAGTAGGGGCAGGGTTATACATGGGAACACTGAAGCTTTCTTT
NA | TRBJ1-1 | TRBV11-2 | NA | 13 | CASSLVVNTEAFF | TGTGCCAGCAGCCTTGTTGTGAACACTGAAGCTTTCTTT
NA | TRBJ2-5 | TRBV20-1 | TRBD2 | 15 | CSASPPLAGPETQYF | TGCAGTGCTAGTCCTCCCCTAGCGGGACCTGAGACCCAGTACTTC
NA | TRBJ2-7 | TRBV7-6 | NA | 20 | CASSLAPKSRGGASPYEQYF | TGTGCCAGCAGCTTAGCCCCAAAGTCCCGCGGGGGCGCAAGCCCCTACGAGCAGTACTTC
NA | TRBJ1-1 | TRBV25-1 | NA | 14 | CASSELGGGTEAFF | TGTGCCAGCAGTGAACTTGGCGGGGGCACTGAAGCTTTCTTT
NA | TRBJ1-2 | TRBV2 | NA | 14 | CASRASLMNYGYTF | TGTGCCAGCAGGGCATCCCTTATGAACTATGGCTACACCTTC
few | TRBJ1-1 | TRBV2 | NA | 13 | CASSVSLNTEAFF | TGTGCCAGCAGTGTTAGTTTGAACACTGAAGCTTTCTTT
once | TRBJ2-2 | TRBV11-2 | TRBD2 | 15 | CASTRRGGGTGELFF | TGTGCCAGCACCCGGCGGGGGGGCGGTACCGGGGAGCTGTTTTTT